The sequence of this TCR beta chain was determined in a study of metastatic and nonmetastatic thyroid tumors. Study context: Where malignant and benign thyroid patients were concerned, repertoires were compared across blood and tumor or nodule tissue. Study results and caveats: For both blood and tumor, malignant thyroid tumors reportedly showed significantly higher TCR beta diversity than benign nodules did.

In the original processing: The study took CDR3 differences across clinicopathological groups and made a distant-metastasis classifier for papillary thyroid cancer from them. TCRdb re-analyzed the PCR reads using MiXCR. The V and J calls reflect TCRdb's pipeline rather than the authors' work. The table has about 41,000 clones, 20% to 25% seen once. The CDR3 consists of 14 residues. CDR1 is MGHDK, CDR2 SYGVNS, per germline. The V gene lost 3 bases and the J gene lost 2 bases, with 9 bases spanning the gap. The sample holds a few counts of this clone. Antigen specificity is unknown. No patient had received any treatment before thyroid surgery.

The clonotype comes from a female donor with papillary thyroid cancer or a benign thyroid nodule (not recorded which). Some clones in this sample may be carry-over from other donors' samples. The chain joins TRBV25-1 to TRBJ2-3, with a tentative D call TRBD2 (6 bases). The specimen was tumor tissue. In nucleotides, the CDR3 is TGTGCCAGCAGTGAGGGGGGACCCACAGATACGCAGTATTTT. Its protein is CASSEGGPTDTQYF.